Here is one TCR beta chain with its context. The data were obtained in a study of T-cell reconstitution after alpha-beta-depleted transplantation in children. TCRbeta library preparation incorporated unique molecular identifiers. TCRdb independently ran MiXCR on the PCR reads; one entry per CDR3 protein. This repertoire shows 500,000 to 600,000 distinct CDR3 sequences, 27% found once; its top ten account for under 45%. The origin of this receptor is a boy less than two years old with Wiskott-Aldrich syndrome, due to receive a stem cell transplant. Sequenced here: PBMCs, sampled before TCRalphabeta/CD19-depleted stem cell transplant.

The DNA for the CDR3 is TGCGCCAGCAGAACACTAGCGGGGAGCTCCTACGAGCAGTACTTC. Amino acids: CASRTLAGSSYEQYF. The chain carries TRBV5-1 and TRBJ2-7, with 10 bases lining up with TRBD2. Germline V CDR1 and CDR2: SGHRS, YFSETQ. The CDR3 is 15 residues long. Unmatched junction bases numbered 5, after V lost 5 bases and J lost 0 bases. Based on the CDR3 plus reference TRBV5-1 and TRBJ2-7, the full variable domain is KAGVTQTPRYLIKTRGQQVTLSCSPISGHRSVSWYQQTPGQGLQFLFEYFSETQRNKGNFPGRFSGRQFSNSRSEMNVSTLELGDSALYLCASRTLAGSSYEQYFGPGTRLTVT.